This TCR beta chain is from a study of blood T cell repertoires in COVID-19. Here immunoSEQ multiplex PCR was the method, and the copy in TCRdb shows in-frame clones only, minus some. The sample records roughly 63,000 clones, just under 90% being singletons. V was clipped by 1 base and J by 1 base; unmatched bases: 6. The CDR3 runs to 16 residues. The germline gives CDR1 SQVTM, CDR2 ANQGSEA. This clone was seen just once. The origin of this receptor is a man between 60 and 75 years old with acute or convalescent COVID-19. Material: peripheral blood. The gene calls are TRBV29-1 and TRBJ2-7; 11 nucleotides agree with TRBD2. The CDR3 bases are TGCAGCGTTGAAGTCCCACTAGCGGGGGATTCCTACGAGCAGTACTTC. As protein: CSVEVPLAGDSYEQYF.